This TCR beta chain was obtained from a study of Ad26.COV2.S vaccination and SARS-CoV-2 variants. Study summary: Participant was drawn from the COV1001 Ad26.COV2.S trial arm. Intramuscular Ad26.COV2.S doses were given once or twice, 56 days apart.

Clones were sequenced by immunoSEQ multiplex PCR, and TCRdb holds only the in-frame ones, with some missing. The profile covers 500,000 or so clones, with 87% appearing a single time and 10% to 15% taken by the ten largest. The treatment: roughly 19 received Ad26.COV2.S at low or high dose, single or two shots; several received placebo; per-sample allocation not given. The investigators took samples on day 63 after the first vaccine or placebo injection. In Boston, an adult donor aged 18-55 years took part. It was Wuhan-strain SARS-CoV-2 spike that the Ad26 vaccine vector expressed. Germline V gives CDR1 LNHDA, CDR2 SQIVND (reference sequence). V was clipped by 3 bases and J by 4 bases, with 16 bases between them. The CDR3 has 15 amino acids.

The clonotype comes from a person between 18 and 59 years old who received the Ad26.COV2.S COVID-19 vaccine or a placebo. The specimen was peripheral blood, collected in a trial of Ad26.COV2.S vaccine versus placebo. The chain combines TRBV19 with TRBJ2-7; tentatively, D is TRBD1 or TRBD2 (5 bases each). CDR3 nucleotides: TGTGCCAGTAGTATCCTACCGGGACCGAGGTACGAGCAGTACTTC. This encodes CASSILPGPRYEQYF.